This TCR beta chain derives from a study of beta chain features in type 1 diabetes. Findings and limits, study-wide: Compared with healthy donors, patients appeared to share more similar naive, central memory and regulatory TCRB repertoires. Shorter templates might be favored by PCR, equally in patients and controls.

Using CD45RO/CCR7/CD25/CD127/CD95/CD27, CD4+ naive, central memory, regulatory and stem cell-like memory cells were sorted. This clone came up a few times. What it binds is unknown. The study reverse transcribed the entire isolated RNA, so it sequenced expressed TCRB transcripts. The read count averaged around 3.6 million across naive, central memory and regulatory T cell samples. The method was immunoSEQ multiplex PCR; TCRdb's version includes in-frame clones alone and lacks a portion of them. The sample lists roughly 300,000 clones, approximately 8.2% occurring once. This receptor was obtained from a woman under 30 in good health. The sequenced sample consisted of central memory CD4+ T cells from blood.

The CDR3 reads CASSQDRLSPEQFF. In DNA, the CDR3 is TGCGCCAGCAGCCAAGATAGACTATCTCCTGAGCAGTTCTTC. The chain joins TRBV4-3 to TRBJ2-1; possible D gene TRBD2, 5 bases. The CDR3 sequence is 14 residues long. Trimming removed 0 bases from V and 9 bases from J, with 12 bases in between. CDR1 is LGHNA, CDR2 YSLEER, per germline.